Each of the 25 T cell receptor beta chains below was sequenced from the same sample in a study of CD8 T cells in Susac syndrome. Random hexamers were used to reverse transcribe the RNA input (roughly 0.5 to 1 ug). MiXCR, applied by TCRdb to the immunoSEQ multiplex PCR reads, yields one record per CDR3 protein. The table shows about 2,600 distinct CDR3 sequences, with 70% to 80% occurring only once. Delineation of memory subsets for TEMRA sorting relied upon CD27 and CD45RA staining. The sample consisted of CD8+ TEMRA cells from PBMCs. Subset of the sample: FACS-sorted terminally differentiated effector memory CD8+ T cells re-expressing CD45RA (CD8+ TEMRA). The source of these receptors is a human donor with Susac syndrome.

The chain links TRBV20-1 to TRBJ2-5, with D tentatively TRBD2 (6 bases). CDR3 size: 14 residues. The V end was cut by 0 bases, the J end by 1 base, with 9 bases between. CDR1 and CDR2 from the germline V gene are DFQATT and SNEGSKA (reference sequence). The CDR3 protein is CSARDGGSQETQYF. The CDR3 DNA is TGCAGTGCTAGAGATGGAGGGTCCCAAGAGACCCAGTACTTC.

The chain joins TRBV28 to TRBJ1-5; 9 bases line up with TRBD1. V lost 2 bases and J lost 2; bases outside the gene matches: 7. This CDR3 is 17 amino acids long. Germline V lookup: CDR1 MDHEN, CDR2 SYDVKM. CDR3: CASSLGTGWMGNQPQHF. In DNA, the CDR3 is TGTGCCAGCAGTTTAGGGACAGGGTGGATGGGCAATCAGCCCCAGCATTTT.

In the case of this clonotype: A much larger clone differs from this one at a single base, so this may be a read error. The CDR3 DNA is TGTGCCCGCAGCCGGGCGGGTGACAGGGCCTACGAGCAGTACTTC. Translated: CARSRAGDRAYEQYF. This chain uses TRBV28 with TRBJ2-7; 7 bases line up with TRBD1. The CDR3 consists of 15 residues. Germline V gives CDR1 MDHEN, CDR2 SYDVKM.

The V gene is TRBV28, the J gene TRBJ2-7, with D maybe TRBD2 (7 bases). The V and J ends lost 9 bases and 5 bases respectively, with 23 bases between them. CDR3 size: 15 residues. Germline-derived CDR1 and CDR2 are MDHEN and SYDVKM. The CDR3 bases are TGTGCCAGTTACCAGGCAGGGGACCGGGGGGACGAGCAGTACTTC. Amino acids: CASYQAGDRGDEQYF. Full variable domain (outside the CDR3, taken from reference TRBV28 and TRBJ2-7): DVKVTQSSRYLVKRTGEKVFLECVQDMDHENMFWYRQDPGLGLRLIYFSYDVKMKEKGDIPEGYSVSREKKERFSLILESASTNQTSMYLCASYQAGDRGDEQYFGPGTRLTVT.

The chain carries TRBV6-5 and TRBJ2-5; D is unclear. The V gene lost 7 bases and the J gene lost 0 bases, with 12 bases spanning the gap. The CDR3 is 14 residues long. Germline values: CDR1 MNHEY, CDR2 SVGAGI. The CDR3 sequence is CASTGGWYQETQYF. The DNA of the CDR3 is TGTGCCAGCACCGGCGGTTGGTACCAAGAGACCCAGTACTTC.

This clonotype has more than one count but fewer than ten. The rearrangement joins TRBV9 to TRBJ1-6; 7 positions match TRBD1. V lost 0 bases, J lost 9 bases, and 3 bases stayed unmatched. The germline gives CDR1 SGDLS, CDR2 YYNGEE. The CDR3 is 14 amino acids. CDR3 residues: CASSVGDSGSPLHF. The CDR3 coding sequence is TGTGCCAGCAGCGTAGGGGACAGCGGTTCACCCCTCCACTTT.

The rearrangement links TRBV11-1 to TRBJ2-7; no clear D gene. The CDR3 length is 12 residues. CDR1 SGHAT and CDR2 FQDESV come from the germline V gene (reference sequence). V gave up 5 bases and J gave up 0 bases, with 5 bases separating them. The CDR3 is CASSPRSYEQYF. In DNA, the CDR3 is TGTGCCAGCAGCCCCCGCTCCTACGAGCAGTACTTC. The complete variable domain, with remaining parts taken from reference TRBV11-1 and TRBJ2-7, reads EAEVAQSPRYKITEKSQAVAFWCDPISGHATLYWYRQILGQGPELLVQFQDESVVDDSQLPKDRFSAERLKGVDSTLKIQPAELGDSAMYLCASSPRSYEQYFGPGTRLTVT.

The rearrangement links TRBV7-4 to TRBJ2-1, with 10 bases that match TRBD2. After removal of 3 bases from V and 8 bases from J, the junction contained 7 bases not matched to a gene. Germline values: CDR1 SGHVT, CDR2 SQSDAQ. This CDR3 has 15 amino acids. DNA for the CDR3: TGTGCCAGCAGCTTGCGGCTAGCGGGAGTCGATGAGCAGTTCTTC. Translated: CASSLRLAGVDEQFF.

This clonotype was seen a handful of times. V usage is TRBV25-1 and J usage is TRBJ2-1; no reliable D call. This CDR3 spans 13 amino acids. The germline V gene encodes CDR1 MGHDK and CDR2 SYGVNS. V dropped 5 bases and J dropped 10 bases, with 15 bases sitting between them. The CDR3 loop reads CASSLSALSEQFF. The CDR3 coding sequence is TGTGCCAGCAGTCTGAGCGCACTAAGCGAGCAGTTCTTC.

This sequence joins TRBV6-2 or TRBV6-3 and TRBJ2-5; unclear D gene. The V end was cut by 2 bases, the J end by 1 base, with 2 bases between. The CDR3 runs to 12 residues. Germline CDR1 reads MNHEY; CDR2 reads SVGEGT. The CDR3 sequence is CASSYPQETQYF. The DNA of the CDR3 is TGTGCCAGCAGTTACCCCCAAGAGACCCAGTACTTC.

In its sample, this clonotype ranks as hyperexpanded. The CDR3 sequence is CASSLVGGWYQETQYF. The DNA of the CDR3 is TGTGCCAGCAGCTTGGTGGGGGGGTGGTACCAAGAGACCCAGTACTTC. The rearrangement joins TRBV5-6 to TRBJ2-5; 7 bases map to TRBD2. The CDR3 spans 16 residues. With V trimmed by 0 bases and J by 0 bases, 5 bases remained unmatched. The germline V gene has CDR1 SGHDT and CDR2 YYEEEE.

The chain recombines TRBV20-1 with TRBJ1-2; 9 nucleotides line up with TRBD1. CDR1 and CDR2 from the germline V gene are DFQATT and SNEGSKA (reference sequence). The CDR3 contains 16 residues. Unmatched junction bases numbered 12, after V lost 1 base and J lost 6 bases. The chain's CDR3 is CSARGGQGLFRNGYTF. The CDR3, as DNA: TGCAGTGCTAGAGGGGGACAGGGTTTATTTCGGAATGGCTACACCTTC.

This clonotype appeared a single time. J is TRBJ1-5 and V is TRBV27, with 7 nucleotides matching TRBD1. V shed 6 bases, J shed 5 bases, and the junction held 7 bases outside the gene matches. This CDR3 comprises 14 residues. Germline CDR1 and CDR2: MNHEY and SMNVEV (reference sequence). The CDR3 coding sequence is TGTGCCAGCAGCCCGACAGGGCCCGATCAGCCCCAGCATTTT. Amino acids: CASSPTGPDQPQHF.

J is TRBJ1-1 and V is TRBV21-1. TRBV21-1 is shown as a pseudogene. This CDR3 is 15 amino acids long. CDR3 bases: TGTGCCAGCAGAAGTCGCTACACAATTCGCACTGAAGCTTTCTTT. This translates into CASRSRYTIRTEAFF.

In nucleotides, the CDR3 is TGTGCCAGCAGTCACACAGAGGCAATGAACACTGAAGCTTTCTTT. It codes for CASSHTEAMNTEAFF. The J gene is TRBJ1-1, the V gene TRBV13; D gene unclear. There are 15 residues in the CDR3. Germline V gives CDR1 PRHDT, CDR2 FYEKMQ (reference sequence). Trimming took 6 bases from V and 0 from J, leaving 14 bases between them.

The chain has TRBV7-3 and TRBJ2-3; tentative D call: TRBD2 (6 bases). The germline V gene encodes CDR1 SGHTA and CDR2 FQGTGA. With 2 bases removed from V and 1 base from J, the gap between germline ends came to 10 bases. The CDR3 contains 15 residues. The CDR3 nucleotides are TGTGCCAGCAGCTTATGGGGGGATGGCACAGATACGCAGTATTTT. As protein: CASSLWGDGTDTQYF.

This chain joins TRBV6-2 or TRBV6-3 and TRBJ2-2; 16 bases are a match to TRBD2. Germline V lookup: CDR1 MNHEY, CDR2 SVGEGT. CDR3 length: 18 amino acids. V was pared by 4 bases and J by 3 bases, with 5 bases of the junction left unmatched. CDR3 sequence: CASSSGTSGGADTGELFF. Here the CDR3 DNA reads TGTGCCAGCAGTTCCGGGACTAGCGGGGGGGCAGACACCGGGGAGCTGTTTTTT.

The genes are TRBV14 and TRBJ2-7; D remains unclear. There are 15 residues in the CDR3. Germline V CDR1 and CDR2: SGHDN, FVKESK. Between the trimmed V and J ends, which lost 1 base and 0 bases, there was a span of 10 bases. The CDR3 bases are TGTGCCAGCAGCCAAGTTTACAGCAACTCCTACGAGCAGTACTTC. Translation gives CASSQVYSNSYEQYF.

This clonotype was seen only once. The CDR3 DNA reads as TGTGCCAGCAGCCCTGGGGTGGGCACTGAAGCTTTCTTT. Translated, it gives CASSPGVGTEAFF. J is TRBJ1-1 and V is TRBV7-8; D remains unclear. The germline gives CDR1 SGHVS, CDR2 FQNEAQ. V lost 5 bases and J 4 bases, leaving 11 bases between the germline ends. This CDR3 is built from 13 residues.

The chain combines TRBV7-9 with TRBJ2-5, with unresolved D. CDR1 and CDR2 from the germline V gene are SEHNR and FQNEAQ (reference sequence). V was pared by 1 base and J by 3 bases, with 9 bases between. The CDR3 contains 14 residues. This CDR3 is CASSLVQGEETQYF. The CDR3 nucleotides read TGTGCCAGCAGCTTAGTACAAGGCGAAGAGACCCAGTACTTC.

V gene TRBV19 combines with J gene TRBJ1-6; 7 positions match TRBD1. V dropped 5 bases and J dropped 6; count of bases not matched to a gene: 4. CDR1 LNHDA and CDR2 SQIVND come from the germline V gene (reference sequence). The CDR3 sequence is 14 residues long. CDR3 residues: CASSGGQLNSPLHF. CDR3 bases: TGTGCCAGTAGTGGGGGACAGCTTAATTCACCCCTCCACTTT. Combining the CDR3 with reference TRBV19 and TRBJ1-6 gives the whole variable domain DGGITQSPKYLFRKEGQNVTLSCEQNLNHDAMYWYRQDPGQGLRLIYYSQIVNDFQKGDIAEGYSVSREKKESFPLTVTSAQKNPTAFYLCASSGGQLNSPLHFGNGTRLTVT.

V gene TRBV28 combines with J gene TRBJ2-7; the D gene could be TRBD1 or TRBD2 (5 bases each). V was cut by 7 bases and J by 3 bases, with 22 bases left in between. The CDR3 runs to 16 residues. Per the germline V gene, CDR1 is MDHEN and CDR2 is SYDVKM. This chain's CDR3 is CASIFGTRTPFYEQYF. CDR3 bases: TGTGCCAGCATCTTCGGGACCAGGACGCCATTCTACGAGCAGTACTTC.

CDR3 in amino acids: CASSYSRDPELYGELFF. In nucleotides, the CDR3 is TGTGCCAGCAGTTACAGCCGGGACCCCGAATTATACGGGGAGCTGTTTTTT. The rearrangement uses TRBV6-5 and TRBJ2-2; D assignment may be TRBD1 or TRBD2 (5 bases each). Germline lookup yields CDR1 MNHEY and CDR2 SVGAGI. V lost 2 bases and J lost 7, with 20 bases in between. The CDR3 totals 17 residues.

By share of the sample, this clonotype is large. A read error may produce the germline difference seen at one junction end. This chain joins TRBV20-1 and TRBJ2-1, with TRBD2 matching 16 bases. Germline V CDR1 and CDR2: DFQATT, SNEGSKA (reference sequence). This CDR3 comprises 16 residues. The CDR3 protein is CRALGTSGGEWNEQFF. The CDR3 DNA sequence: TGCCGTGCTCTGGGGACTAGCGGGGGGGAATGGAATGAGCAGTTCTTC.

Concerning this clonotype itself: A much larger clone is a single base away; this may be a read error. The V and J genes are TRBV10-3 and TRBJ2-3; D is unresolved. This CDR3 spans 13 amino acids. The V gene's germline CDR1 is ENHRY and CDR2 SYGVKD. The CDR3: CVISEFETDTQYF. The CDR3 region has the DNA TGTGTCATCAGTGAGTTCGAGACAGATACGCAGTATTTT.